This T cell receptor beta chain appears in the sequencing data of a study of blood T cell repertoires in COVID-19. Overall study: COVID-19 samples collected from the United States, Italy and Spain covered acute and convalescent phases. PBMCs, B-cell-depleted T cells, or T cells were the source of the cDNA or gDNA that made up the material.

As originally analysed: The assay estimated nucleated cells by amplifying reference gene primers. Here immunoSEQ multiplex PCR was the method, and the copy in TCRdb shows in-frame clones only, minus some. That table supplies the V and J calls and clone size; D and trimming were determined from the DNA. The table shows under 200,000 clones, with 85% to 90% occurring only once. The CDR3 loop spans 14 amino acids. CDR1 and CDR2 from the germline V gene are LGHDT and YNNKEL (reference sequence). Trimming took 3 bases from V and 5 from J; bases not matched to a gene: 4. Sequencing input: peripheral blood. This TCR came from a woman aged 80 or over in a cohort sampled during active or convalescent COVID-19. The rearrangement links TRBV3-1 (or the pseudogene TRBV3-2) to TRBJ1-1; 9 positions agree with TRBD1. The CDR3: CASSQGGQGTEAFF. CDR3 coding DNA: TGTGCCAGCAGCCAGGGGGGACAGGGAACTGAAGCTTTCTTT.